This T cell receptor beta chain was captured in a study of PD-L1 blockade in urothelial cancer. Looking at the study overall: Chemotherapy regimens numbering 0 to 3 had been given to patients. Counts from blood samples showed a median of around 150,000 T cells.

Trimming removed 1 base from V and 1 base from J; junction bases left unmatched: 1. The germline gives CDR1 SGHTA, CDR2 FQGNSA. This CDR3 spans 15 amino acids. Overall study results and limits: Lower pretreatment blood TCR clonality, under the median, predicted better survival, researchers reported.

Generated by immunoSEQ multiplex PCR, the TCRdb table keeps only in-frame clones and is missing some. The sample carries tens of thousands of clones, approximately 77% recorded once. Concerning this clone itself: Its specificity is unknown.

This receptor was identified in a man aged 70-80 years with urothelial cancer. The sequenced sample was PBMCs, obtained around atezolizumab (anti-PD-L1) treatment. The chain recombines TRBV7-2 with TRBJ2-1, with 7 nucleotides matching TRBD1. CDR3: CASSLDRGSYNEQFF. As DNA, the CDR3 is TGTGCCAGCAGCTTAGACAGGGGATCCTACAATGAGCAGTTCTTC.